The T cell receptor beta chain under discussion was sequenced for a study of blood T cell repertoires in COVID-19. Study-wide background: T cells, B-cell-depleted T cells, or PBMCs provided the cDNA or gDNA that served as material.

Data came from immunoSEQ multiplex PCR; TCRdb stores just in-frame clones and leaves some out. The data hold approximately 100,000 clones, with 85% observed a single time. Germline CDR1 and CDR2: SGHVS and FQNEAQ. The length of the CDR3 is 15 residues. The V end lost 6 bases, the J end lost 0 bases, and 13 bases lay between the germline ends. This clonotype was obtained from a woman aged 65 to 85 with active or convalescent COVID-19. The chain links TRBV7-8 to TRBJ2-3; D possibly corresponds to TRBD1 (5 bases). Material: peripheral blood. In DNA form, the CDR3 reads TGTGCCAGCAGTCTAAAGGGGTCTAGCACAGATACGCAGTATTTT. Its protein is CASSLKGSSTDTQYF.